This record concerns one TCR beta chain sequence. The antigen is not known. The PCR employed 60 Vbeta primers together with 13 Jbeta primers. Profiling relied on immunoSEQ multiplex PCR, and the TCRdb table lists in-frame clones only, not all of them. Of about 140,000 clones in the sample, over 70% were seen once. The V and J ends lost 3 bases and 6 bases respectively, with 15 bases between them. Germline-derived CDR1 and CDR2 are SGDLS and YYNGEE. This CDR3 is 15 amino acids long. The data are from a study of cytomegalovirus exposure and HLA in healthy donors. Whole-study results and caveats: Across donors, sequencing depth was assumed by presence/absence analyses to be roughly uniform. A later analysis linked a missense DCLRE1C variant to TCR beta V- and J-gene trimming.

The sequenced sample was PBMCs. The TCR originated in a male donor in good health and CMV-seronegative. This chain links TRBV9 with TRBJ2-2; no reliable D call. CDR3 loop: CASSGRGGVAGELFF. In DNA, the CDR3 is TGTGCCAGCAGCGGGCGAGGTGGAGTGGCCGGGGAGCTGTTTTTT.